This passage covers 19 T cell receptor beta chains from one sample sequenced in a study of blood T cell repertoires in COVID-19. TCRdb's table, derived via immunoSEQ multiplex PCR, lists solely in-frame clones and lacks some. The data hold fewer than 300,000 clones, with about four fifths observed a single time. The sequencing input was peripheral blood. All receptors come from a human donor with COVID-19, enrolled during active disease. The donor label of this sample is uncertain.

CDR3 protein: CASSLEGARRYGYTF. The CDR3 nucleotides are TGTGCCAGCAGCTTAGAGGGGGCGCGTCGGTATGGCTACACCTTC. The chain employs TRBV11-2 and TRBJ1-2, with D maybe TRBD1 (6 bases). The V and J ends lost 0 bases and 5 bases respectively, with 13 bases between them. The germline V gene encodes CDR1 SGHAT and CDR2 FQNNGV. The CDR3 extends over 15 amino acids.

The genes are TRBV19 and TRBJ1-5, with 9 bases lining up with TRBD1. Germline V gene sequence: CDR1 LNHDA, CDR2 SQIVND (reference sequence). This CDR3 is built from 15 residues. V shed 5 bases and J 6 bases; nucleotides not matched to a gene: 8. The CDR3 protein is CASSPGQGIGQPQHF. The CDR3 bases are TGTGCCAGTAGTCCGGGACAGGGAATAGGTCAGCCCCAGCATTTT.

The V call is TRBV2, the J call TRBJ2-7; 14 bases are shared with TRBD2. The J segment lost 0 bases and the V segment lost 4 bases, leaving 5 bases of the junction unmatched. Germline V gene sequence: CDR1 SNHLY, CDR2 FYNNEI. The CDR3 has 17 amino acids. CDR3 loop: CASSGTSGRIISYEQYF. CDR3 bases: TGTGCCAGCAGTGGGACTAGCGGGAGGATTATCTCCTACGAGCAGTACTTC.

This chain connects TRBV5-1 to TRBJ2-1; perhaps TRBD2 as D (6 bases). The CDR3 is 15 residues long. Between the trimmed V and J ends, which lost 0 bases and 4 bases, there was a span of 11 bases. Germline V gives CDR1 SGHRS, CDR2 YFSETQ. The CDR3 loop reads CASSLETEGYNEQFF. Here the CDR3 DNA reads TGCGCCAGCAGCTTGGAGACGGAGGGGTACAATGAGCAGTTCTTC.

The table lists this clone with many counts. V usage is TRBV29-1 and J usage is TRBJ1-1; 7 positions match TRBD1. The CDR3 covers 14 residues. J lost 8 bases, V lost 6 bases, and 15 bases had no gene match. CDR1 SQVTM and CDR2 ANQGSEA come from the germline V gene. CDR3 DNA sequence: TGCAGCGTAGTGCCGGAGGACAGGTTGGTCGAAGCTTTCTTT. Amino acids: CSVVPEDRLVEAFF.

The CDR3 loop reads CASSIESSGNTIYF. The CDR3 nucleotides read TGTGCCAGTAGTATTGAGAGCTCTGGAAACACCATATATTTT. The chain carries TRBV19 and TRBJ1-3; D is undetermined. V lost 3 bases and J 0 bases, leaving 6 bases between the germline ends. The CDR3 runs to 14 residues. Germline V gene data show CDR1 as LNHDA and CDR2 as SQIVND (reference sequence).

There are a few counts of this clone. V usage is TRBV6-5 and J usage is TRBJ2-3; the match to TRBD1 covers 12 bases. From germline, CDR1 is MNHEY and CDR2 SVGAGI. This CDR3 contains 16 residues. J lost 4 bases, V lost 2 bases, and 4 bases had no gene match. CDR3 amino acids: CASSYGRDRGPDTQYF. The DNA for the CDR3 is TGTGCCAGCAGTTACGGCCGGGACAGGGGGCCAGATACGCAGTATTTT.

This chain connects TRBV15 to TRBJ2-5; D is ambiguous. The CDR3 loop spans 17 amino acids. CDR1 LNHNV and CDR2 YYDKDF come from the germline V gene (reference sequence). Deletions cut 4 bases from V and 4 bases from J, with 22 bases between. CDR3 sequence: CATSTLQSSVLRETQYF. CDR3 coding DNA: TGTGCCACCAGCACCCTTCAGTCCAGCGTGTTACGAGAGACCCAGTACTTC.

The chain carries TRBV3-1 (or the pseudogene TRBV3-2) and TRBJ1-1, with D hard to call. Trimming stripped 0 bases from V and 4 bases from J, with 9 bases between. The CDR3 length is 14 residues. Germline V lookup: CDR1 LGHDT, CDR2 YNNKEL (reference sequence). The DNA of the CDR3 is TGTGCCAGCAGCCAAGATTTGAGGCCCACTGAAGCTTTCTTT. Its protein product is CASSQDLRPTEAFF.

V gene TRBV2 combines with J gene TRBJ1-2; TRBD1 matches 9 bases. Per germline, CDR1 SNHLY and CDR2 FYNNEI. Unmatched junction bases numbered 4, after V lost 5 bases and J lost 3 bases. The CDR3 loop spans 14 amino acids. The CDR3 protein is CASSPGTGYYGYTF. The CDR3 nucleotides are TGTGCCAGCAGTCCCGGGACAGGGTACTATGGCTACACCTTC.

This chain joins TRBV28 and TRBJ1-1; D unclear. This CDR3 contains 15 residues. V was shortened by 3 bases and J by 4 bases, with 15 bases between the two germline ends. Per germline, CDR1 MDHEN and CDR2 SYDVKM. CDR3 protein: CASSLRAVWGTEAFF. The CDR3, as DNA: TGTGCCAGCAGTTTGAGGGCAGTCTGGGGCACTGAAGCTTTCTTT. Variable domain in full (rest from reference TRBV28 and TRBJ1-1): DVKVTQSSRYLVKRTGEKVFLECVQDMDHENMFWYRQDPGLGLRLIYFSYDVKMKEKGDIPEGYSVSREKKERFSLILESASTNQTSMYLCASSLRAVWGTEAFFGQGTRLTVV.

The chain joins TRBV5-1 to TRBJ2-7, with 11 bases aligning to TRBD1. From germline, CDR1 is SGHRS and CDR2 YFSETQ. The CDR3 has 17 residues. V gave up 3 bases and J gave up 5 bases; unmatched junction bases: 13. CDR3 nucleotides: TGCGCCAGCAGCTGGAACATCCAAGGACAGGGGGCTCACGAGCAGTACTTC. This encodes CASSWNIQGQGAHEQYF.

The gene calls are TRBV5-1 and TRBJ2-6; possibly TRBD1 for D (5 bases). Germline assignment: CDR1 SGHRS and CDR2 YFSETQ. Trimming pared 4 bases from V and 2 bases from J, leaving 10 bases between. This CDR3 is built from 15 residues. The CDR3 region is CASSIGQTGANVLTF. CDR3 nucleotides: TGCGCCAGCAGCATTGGACAAACTGGGGCCAACGTCCTGACTTTC.

This clone showed up many times. The chain employs TRBV5-1 and TRBJ2-1; 7 bases match TRBD2. The CDR3 runs to 15 residues. V was pared by 7 bases and J by 7 bases, with 14 bases of the junction left unmatched. CDR1 and CDR2 from the germline V gene are SGHRS and YFSETQ. The CDR3 DNA is TGCGCCAGCCAGGAGGGGACTACCGTAATGAATGAGCAGTTCTTC. Its protein product is CASQEGTTVMNEQFF.

This clone was seen a handful of times. The chain uses TRBV14 and TRBJ1-2, with a possible D match to TRBD1 (5 bases). Germline lookup yields CDR1 SGHDN and CDR2 FVKESK. V was cut by 8 bases and J by 5 bases, with 18 bases left in between. The CDR3 contains 14 residues. In DNA, the CDR3 is TGTGCCAGCGCTAGAGGAGGGGCGGGGTATGGCTACACCTTC. It is translated as CASARGGAGYGYTF. The variable domain in full, with the rest retrieved from reference TRBV14 and TRBJ1-2, is EAGVTQFPSHSVIEKGQTVTLRCDPISGHDNLYWYRRVMGKEIKFLLHFVKESKQDESGMPNNRFLAERTGGTYSTLKVQPAELEDSGVYFCASARGGAGYGYTFGSGTRLTVV.

The rearrangement joins TRBV5-6 to TRBJ2-2; the match to TRBD1 covers 9 bases. Germline loops: CDR1 SGHDT, CDR2 YYEEEE. The CDR3 spans 16 residues. J lost 2 bases, V lost 4 bases, and 6 bases had no gene match. CDR3 DNA sequence: TGTGCCAGCAGCCCCGACAGGGGGTTTAACACCGGGGAGCTGTTTTTT. It is translated as CASSPDRGFNTGELFF.

The rearrangement links TRBV30 to TRBJ1-1; 7 bases map to TRBD1. Trimming took 3 bases from V and 10 from J; bases not matched to a gene: 11. The CDR3 covers 13 residues. Germline CDR1 reads GTSNPN; CDR2 reads SVGIG (reference sequence). CDR3 residues: CAWSLGGAIRAFF. The CDR3 nucleotides read TGTGCCTGGAGCCTAGGGGGCGCGATTAGAGCTTTCTTT.

As DNA, the CDR3 is TGTGCCATCGCCCTAGCGGGAGAAACCGGGGAGCTGTTTTTT. Translation gives CAIALAGETGELFF. V gene TRBV6-6 combines with J gene TRBJ2-2; 10 bases fit TRBD2. This CDR3 comprises 14 residues. CDR1 is MNHNY, CDR2 SVGAGI, per germline (reference sequence). With 10 bases clipped from V and 5 bases from J, the junction kept 7 bases outside the gene matches.

This sequence joins TRBV19 and TRBJ2-1, with 12 positions matching TRBD2. The trim removed 5 bases at V and 3 bases at J, leaving 11 bases unmatched. The CDR3 runs to 18 residues. Germline V gene sequence: CDR1 LNHDA, CDR2 SQIVND (reference sequence). CDR3 region: CASSYQAGLAGSYNEQFF. In nucleotides, the CDR3 is TGTGCCAGTAGTTACCAGGCGGGACTAGCGGGTAGCTACAATGAGCAGTTCTTC.